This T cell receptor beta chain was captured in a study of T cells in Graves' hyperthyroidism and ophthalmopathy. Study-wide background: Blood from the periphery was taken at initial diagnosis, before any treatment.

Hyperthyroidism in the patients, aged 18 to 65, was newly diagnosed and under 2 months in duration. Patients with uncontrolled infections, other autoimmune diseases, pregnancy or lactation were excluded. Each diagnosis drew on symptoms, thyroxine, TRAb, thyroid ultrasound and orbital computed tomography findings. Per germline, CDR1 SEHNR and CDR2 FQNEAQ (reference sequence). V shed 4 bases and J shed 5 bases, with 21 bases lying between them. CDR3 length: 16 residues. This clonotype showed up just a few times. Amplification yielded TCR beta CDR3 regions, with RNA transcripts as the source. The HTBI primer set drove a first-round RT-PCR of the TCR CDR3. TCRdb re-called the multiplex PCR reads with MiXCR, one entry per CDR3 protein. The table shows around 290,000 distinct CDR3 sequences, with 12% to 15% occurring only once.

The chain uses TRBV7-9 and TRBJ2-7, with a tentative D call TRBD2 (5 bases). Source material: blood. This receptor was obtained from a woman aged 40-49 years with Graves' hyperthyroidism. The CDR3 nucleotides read TGTGCCAGCAGCTCCCCCCCTGGACCTTCGGGGAACGAGCAGTACTTC. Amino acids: CASSSPPGPSGNEQYF.